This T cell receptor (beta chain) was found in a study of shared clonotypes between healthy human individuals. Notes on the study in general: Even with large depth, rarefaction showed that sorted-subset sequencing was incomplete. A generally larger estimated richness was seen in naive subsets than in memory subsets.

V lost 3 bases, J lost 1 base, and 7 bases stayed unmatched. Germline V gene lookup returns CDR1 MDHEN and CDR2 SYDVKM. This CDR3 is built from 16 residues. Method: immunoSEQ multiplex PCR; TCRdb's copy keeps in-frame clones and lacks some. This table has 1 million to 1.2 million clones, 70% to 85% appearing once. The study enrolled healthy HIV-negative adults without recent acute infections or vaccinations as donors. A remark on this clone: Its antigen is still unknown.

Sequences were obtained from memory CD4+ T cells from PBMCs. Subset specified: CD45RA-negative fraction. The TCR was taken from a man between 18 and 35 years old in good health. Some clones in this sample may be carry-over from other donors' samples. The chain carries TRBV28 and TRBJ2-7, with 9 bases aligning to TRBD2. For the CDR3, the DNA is TGTGCCAGCAGTTTCCCACTAGCGGGTCTTTCCTACGAGCAGTACTTC. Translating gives CASSFPLAGLSYEQYF.